This T cell receptor (beta chain) was captured by sequencing in a study of shared clonotypes between healthy human individuals. Study-level findings and limits: Memory subsets had estimated richness that was generally smaller than that of naive subsets. Rarefaction showed that sequencing of sorted subsets was incomplete (despite large depth).

Regarding this clone: The antigen remains unidentified.

Donors were healthy HIV-negative adults without recent acute infections or vaccinations. In the CD4+ fraction, cells were divided into CD45RA+ naive and CD45RA-negative memory subsets. TCRdb's copy holds only in-frame clones and misses some; the assay was immunoSEQ multiplex PCR. The table has millions of clones, 95% seen once. This receptor was identified in a man aged 18 to 30 in good health. Sequenced input: naive CD4+ T cells sorted from blood. Subset: CD45RA+ positively selected.

CDR3 coding DNA: TGCGCCAGCAGCCTAGTACAGGGGAGCAATCAGCCCCAGCATTTT. Its translation is CASSLVQGSNQPQHF. The chain is built from TRBV4-1 and TRBJ1-5, with 7 bases that match TRBD1. V trimming: 4 bases; J trimming: 1 base; junction bases outside the gene matches: 4. The V gene's germline CDR1 is MGHRA and CDR2 YSYEKL. The CDR3 has 15 residues.